The text below deals with one T cell receptor beta chain. The V gene's germline CDR1 is SQVTM and CDR2 ANQGSEA. This CDR3 region has 16 residues. With 3 bases clipped from V and 0 bases from J, the junction kept 4 bases outside the gene matches. This entry comes from a study of siplizumab effects on memory and regulatory T cells. The data were produced by immunoSEQ multiplex PCR, yet TCRdb's version contains in-frame clones alone and is incomplete. The sample lists fewer than 130,000 clones, 92% occurring once. Sequencing was carried out using CD4+ T cells sorted from blood. This chain connects TRBV29-1 to TRBJ1-4; 10 nucleotides match TRBD1. This clonotype was sampled from a human donor in good health. Here the CDR3 DNA reads TGCAGCGTTGAGGACAGGGGGTGGGCAACTAATGAAAAACTGTTTTTT. It specifies CSVEDRGWATNEKLFF.